The clone carrying this T cell receptor beta chain has just a few counts. Trimming removed 5 bases from V and 8 bases from J, with 16 bases in between. Germline V gene data show CDR1 as MNHEY and CDR2 as SMNVEV (reference sequence). There are 14 residues in the CDR3. The data were obtained in a study of T cells after yellow fever vaccination. TCRdb passed the 5' RACE reads through MiXCR, listing each CDR3 protein once. The table includes more than 45,000 distinct CDR3 sequences, approximately 6.1% detected once. The V gene is TRBV27, the J gene TRBJ2-1; either TRBD1 or TRBD2 may supply D (7 bases each). This TCR was sampled from a man aged 18 to 30 who received the YFV17D yellow fever vaccine. Sequencing was performed on PBMCs, either bulk or a sorted T-cell subset (CD4+, CD8+, memory, or dextramer-sorted; not recorded which), taken on the day of the yellow fever booster vaccination. CDR3 in DNA: TGTGCCAGCAGTGAGTACAGGGGAGGGGATGAGCAGTTCTTC. Translating it yields CASSEYRGGDEQFF.